This note documents a single T cell receptor beta chain sequence. The antigen is undetermined. These data belong to a study of Ad26.COV2.S vaccination and SARS-CoV-2 variants. Between the trimmed V and J ends, which lost 5 bases and 0 bases, there was a span of 24 bases. The V gene's germline CDR1 is SGHAT and CDR2 FQNNGV. The CDR3 is 19 amino acids. Sample treatment: roughly 18 received Ad26.COV2.S at low or high dose, single or two shots; roughly five received placebo; per-sample allocation not given. Samples were taken on day 63 after the first vaccine or placebo injection. The method was immunoSEQ multiplex PCR; TCRdb's version includes in-frame clones alone and lacks a portion of them. The repertoire includes approximately 410,000 clones, 80% to 95% of them detected once, and less than 2% sits in the top ten. Study findings and constraints: Responses of spike-specific T cells (both CD8+ and CD4+) reportedly showed substantial breadth after vaccination.

The rearrangement joins TRBV11-2 to TRBJ2-3; D possibly matches TRBD1 or TRBD2 (5 bases each). The starting material was peripheral blood, obtained in a trial of Ad26.COV2.S vaccine versus placebo. The clonotype originates from a person between 18 and 60 years old who received the Ad26.COV2.S COVID-19 vaccine or a placebo. Written as DNA, the CDR3 is TGTGCCAGCAGCCGAAAGGGATATGGGACGGGTACTAGCACAGATACGCAGTATTTT. It encodes CASSRKGYGTGTSTDTQYF.